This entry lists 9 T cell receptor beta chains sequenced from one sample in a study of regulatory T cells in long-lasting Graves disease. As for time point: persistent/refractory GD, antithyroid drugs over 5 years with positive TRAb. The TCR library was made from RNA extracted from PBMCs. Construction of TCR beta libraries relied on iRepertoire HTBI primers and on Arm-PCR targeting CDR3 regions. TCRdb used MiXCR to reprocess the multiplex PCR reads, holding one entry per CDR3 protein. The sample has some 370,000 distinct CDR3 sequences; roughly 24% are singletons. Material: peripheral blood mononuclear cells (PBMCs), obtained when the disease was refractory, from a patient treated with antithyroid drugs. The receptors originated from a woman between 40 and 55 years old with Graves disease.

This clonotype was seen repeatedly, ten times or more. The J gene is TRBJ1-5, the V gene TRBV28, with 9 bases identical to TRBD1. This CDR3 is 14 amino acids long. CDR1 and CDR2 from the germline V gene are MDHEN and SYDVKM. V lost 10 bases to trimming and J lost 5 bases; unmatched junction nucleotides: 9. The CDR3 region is CATSGDRVDQPQHF. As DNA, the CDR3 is TGTGCCACCTCTGGGGACAGGGTGGATCAGCCCCAGCATTTT.

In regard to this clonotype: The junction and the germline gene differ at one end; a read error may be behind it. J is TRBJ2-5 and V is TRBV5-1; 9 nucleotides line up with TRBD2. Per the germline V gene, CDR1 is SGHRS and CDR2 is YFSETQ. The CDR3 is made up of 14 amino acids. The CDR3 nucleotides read TGCGCCAGCAACTTGATAGCGGGAGCAGAGACCCAGTACTTC. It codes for CASNLIAGAETQYF.

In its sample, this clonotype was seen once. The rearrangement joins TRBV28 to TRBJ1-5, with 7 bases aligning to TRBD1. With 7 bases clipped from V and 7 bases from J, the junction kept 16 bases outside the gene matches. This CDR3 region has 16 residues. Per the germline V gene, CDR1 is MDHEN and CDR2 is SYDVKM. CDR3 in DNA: TGTGCCAGCACCACCCACGGCAGGGGGGATGCGCAGCCCCAGCATTTT. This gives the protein CASTTHGRGDAQPQHF.

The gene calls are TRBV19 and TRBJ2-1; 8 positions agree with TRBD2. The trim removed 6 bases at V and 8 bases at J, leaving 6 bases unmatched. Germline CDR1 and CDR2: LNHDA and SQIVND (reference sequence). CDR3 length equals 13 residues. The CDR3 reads CASRQAGAYEQFF. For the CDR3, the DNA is TGTGCCAGTAGGCAAGCGGGGGCCTATGAGCAGTTCTTC.

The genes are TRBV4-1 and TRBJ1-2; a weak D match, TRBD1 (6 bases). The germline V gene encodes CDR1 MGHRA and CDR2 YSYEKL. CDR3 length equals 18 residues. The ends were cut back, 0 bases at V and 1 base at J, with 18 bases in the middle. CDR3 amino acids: CASSQDEGSQGINYGYTF. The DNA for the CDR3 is TGCGCCAGCAGCCAAGATGAGGGGAGCCAGGGGATTAACTATGGCTACACCTTC.

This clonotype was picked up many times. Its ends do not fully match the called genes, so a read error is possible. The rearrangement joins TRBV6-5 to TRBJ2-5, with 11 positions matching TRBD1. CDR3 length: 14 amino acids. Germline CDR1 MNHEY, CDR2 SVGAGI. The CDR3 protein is CAGSSDRGRKTQYF. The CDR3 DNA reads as TGTGCCGGCAGTTCGGACAGGGGGCGCAAGACCCAGTACTTC.

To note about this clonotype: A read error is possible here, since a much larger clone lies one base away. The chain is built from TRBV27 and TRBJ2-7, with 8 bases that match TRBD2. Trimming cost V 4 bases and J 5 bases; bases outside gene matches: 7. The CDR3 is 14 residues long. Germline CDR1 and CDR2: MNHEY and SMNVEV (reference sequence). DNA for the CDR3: TGTGCCAGCAGTTACGGACTAGCTCCCCACGAGCAGTACTTC. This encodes CASSYGLAPHEQYF.

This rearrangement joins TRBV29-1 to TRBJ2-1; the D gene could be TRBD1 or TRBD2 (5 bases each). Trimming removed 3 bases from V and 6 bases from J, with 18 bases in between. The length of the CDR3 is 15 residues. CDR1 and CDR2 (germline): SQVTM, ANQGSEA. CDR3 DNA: TGCAGCGTTGAGGGCGTTTCGGGGCCAACCAATGAGCAGTTCTTC. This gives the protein CSVEGVSGPTNEQFF.

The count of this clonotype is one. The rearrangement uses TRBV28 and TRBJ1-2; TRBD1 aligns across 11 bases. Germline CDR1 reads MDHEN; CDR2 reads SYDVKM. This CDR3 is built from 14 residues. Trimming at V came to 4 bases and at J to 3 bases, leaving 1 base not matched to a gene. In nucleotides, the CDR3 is TGTGCCAGCAGTTGGACAGGGGGCGACTATGGCTACACCTTC. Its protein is CASSWTGGDYGYTF.